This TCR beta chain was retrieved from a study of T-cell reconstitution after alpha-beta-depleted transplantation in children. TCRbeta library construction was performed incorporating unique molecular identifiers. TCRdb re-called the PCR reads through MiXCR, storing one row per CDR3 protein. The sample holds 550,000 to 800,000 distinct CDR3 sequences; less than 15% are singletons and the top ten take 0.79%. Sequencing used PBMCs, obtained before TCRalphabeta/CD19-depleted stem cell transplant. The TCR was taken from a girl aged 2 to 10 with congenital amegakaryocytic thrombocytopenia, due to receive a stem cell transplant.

The CDR3 DNA follows: TGTGCCAGCAGCTCCCAAATGACTAGCGGGAGTACAGATACGCAGTATTTT. This gives the protein CASSSQMTSGSTDTQYF. The chain recombines TRBV7-6 with TRBJ2-3; TRBD2 aligns across 12 bases. J gave up 3 bases and V 4 bases, and 8 bases lay outside the gene matches. Per germline, CDR1 SGHVS and CDR2 FNYEAQ. The CDR3 sequence is 17 residues long.